This T cell receptor beta chain was sequenced in a study of Graves' ophthalmopathy and Graves' hyperthyroidism. Study observations and caveats: Among thyroid clonotypes expanded above 0.001 frequency, most also appeared in blood.

This clonotype was seen a few times. Its matching antigen is unknown. Amplified TCR beta CDR3 regions were obtained using RNA transcripts as template. The first round was an RT-PCR with HTBI primers, and the second round was a multiplex PCR. TCRdb re-called the multiplex PCR reads with MiXCR, one entry per CDR3 protein. The table records about 400,000 distinct CDR3 sequences, roughly 21% of them present only once. Hyperthyroidism patients were newly diagnosed, ill under 2 months, and aged 18 to 65 years. The diagnostic workup employed clinical symptoms, serum thyroxine, TRAb, thyroid ultrasound and orbital computed tomography. CDR1 and CDR2 from the germline V gene are GTSNPN and SVGIG (reference sequence). There are 13 residues in the CDR3. V lost 7 bases and J lost 4; bases outside the gene matches: 6.

The chain links TRBV30 to TRBJ2-5; 10 bases match TRBD2. Specimen: peripheral blood. The sequence was collected from a woman between 18 and 29 years old with stable Graves' hyperthyroidism. CDR3 amino acids: CAFGTSVPETQYF. The CDR3 bases are TGTGCCTTCGGGACTAGCGTACCAGAGACCCAGTACTTC.